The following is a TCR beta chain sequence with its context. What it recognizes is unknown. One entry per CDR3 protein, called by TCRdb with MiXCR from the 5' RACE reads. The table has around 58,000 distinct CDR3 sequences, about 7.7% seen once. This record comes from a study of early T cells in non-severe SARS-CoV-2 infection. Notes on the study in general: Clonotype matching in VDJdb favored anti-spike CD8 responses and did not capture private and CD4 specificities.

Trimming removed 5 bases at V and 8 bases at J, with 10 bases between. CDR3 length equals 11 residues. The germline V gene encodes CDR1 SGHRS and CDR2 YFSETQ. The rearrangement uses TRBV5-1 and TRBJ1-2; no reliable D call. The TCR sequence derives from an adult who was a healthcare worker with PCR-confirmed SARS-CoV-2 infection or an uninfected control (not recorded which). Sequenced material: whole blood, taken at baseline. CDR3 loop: CASRSGPGYTF. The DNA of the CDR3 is TGCGCCAGCAGGAGCGGGCCAGGCTACACCTTC.